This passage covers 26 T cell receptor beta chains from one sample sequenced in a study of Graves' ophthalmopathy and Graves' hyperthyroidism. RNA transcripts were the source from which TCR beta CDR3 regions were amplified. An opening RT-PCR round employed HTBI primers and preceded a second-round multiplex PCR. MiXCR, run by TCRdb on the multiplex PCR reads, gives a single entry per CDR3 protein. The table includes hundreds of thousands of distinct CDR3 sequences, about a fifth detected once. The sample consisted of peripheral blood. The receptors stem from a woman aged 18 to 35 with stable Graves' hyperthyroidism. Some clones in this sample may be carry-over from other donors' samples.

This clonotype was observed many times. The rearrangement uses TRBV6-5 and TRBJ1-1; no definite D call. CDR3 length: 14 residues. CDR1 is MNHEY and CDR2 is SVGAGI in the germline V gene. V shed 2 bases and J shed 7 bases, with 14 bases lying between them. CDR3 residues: CASSYGLAGNEAFF. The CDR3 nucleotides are TGTGCCAGCAGTTACGGACTGGCGGGGAATGAAGCTTTCTTT.

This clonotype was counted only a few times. CDR3 loop: CASRETGGESTGELFF. The CDR3 coding sequence is TGTGCCAGCCGAGAAACAGGGGGCGAAAGCACCGGGGAGCTGTTTTTT. The rearrangement links TRBV12-3 or TRBV12-4 to TRBJ2-2; 9 positions agree with TRBD1. CDR3 length equals 16 residues. The J segment lost 4 bases and the V segment lost 8 bases, leaving 11 bases of the junction unmatched.

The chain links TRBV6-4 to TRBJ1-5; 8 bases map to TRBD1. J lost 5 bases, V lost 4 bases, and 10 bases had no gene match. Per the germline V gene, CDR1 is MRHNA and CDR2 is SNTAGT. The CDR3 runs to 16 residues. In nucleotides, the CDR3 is TGTGCCAGCAGTGGGGCTCAGGACAGGGATCATCAGCCCCAGCATTTT. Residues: CASSGAQDRDHQPQHF.

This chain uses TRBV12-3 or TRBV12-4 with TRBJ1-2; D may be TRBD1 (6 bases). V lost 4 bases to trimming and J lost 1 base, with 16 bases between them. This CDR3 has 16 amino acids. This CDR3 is CASSYRAGVGNYGYTF. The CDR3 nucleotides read TGTGCCAGCAGTTACAGGGCCGGGGTGGGTAACTATGGCTACACCTTC.

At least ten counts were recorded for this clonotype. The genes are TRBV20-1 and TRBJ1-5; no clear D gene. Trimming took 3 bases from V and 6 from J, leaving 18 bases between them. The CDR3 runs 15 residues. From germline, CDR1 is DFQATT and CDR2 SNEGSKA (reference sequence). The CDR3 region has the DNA TGCAGTGCTAGCCGAGGTCGGGTGGTCGGTCAGCCCCAGCATTTT. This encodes CSASRGRVVGQPQHF.

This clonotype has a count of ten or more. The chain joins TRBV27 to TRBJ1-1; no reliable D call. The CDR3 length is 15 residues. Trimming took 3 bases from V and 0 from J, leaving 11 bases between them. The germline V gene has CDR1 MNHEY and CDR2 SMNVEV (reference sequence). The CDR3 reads CASSFRKALNTEAFF. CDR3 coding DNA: TGTGCCAGCAGTTTCCGTAAGGCCCTGAACACTGAAGCTTTCTTT.

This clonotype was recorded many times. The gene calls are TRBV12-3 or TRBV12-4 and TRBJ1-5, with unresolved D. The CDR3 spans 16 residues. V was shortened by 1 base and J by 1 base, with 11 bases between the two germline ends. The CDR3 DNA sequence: TGTGCCAGCAGTTTAGTAGGCTTAACAAGCAATCAGCCCCAGCATTTT. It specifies CASSLVGLTSNQPQHF.

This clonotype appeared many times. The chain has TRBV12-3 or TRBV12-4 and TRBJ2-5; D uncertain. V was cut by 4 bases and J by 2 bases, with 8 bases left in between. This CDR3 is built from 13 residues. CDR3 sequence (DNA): TGTGCCAGCAGTTCGGAGAATCAAGAGACCCAGTACTTC. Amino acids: CASSSENQETQYF.

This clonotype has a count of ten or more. CDR3 nucleotides: TGTGCCAGCAGTTTATTGGCGGGAGGGGGGTCCTACGAGCAGTACTTC. Amino acids: CASSLLAGGGSYEQYF. This chain connects TRBV28 to TRBJ2-7; 9 nucleotides line up with TRBD2. The CDR3 contains 16 residues. J lost 1 base, V lost 1 base, and 5 bases had no gene match. The germline V gene encodes CDR1 MDHEN and CDR2 SYDVKM.

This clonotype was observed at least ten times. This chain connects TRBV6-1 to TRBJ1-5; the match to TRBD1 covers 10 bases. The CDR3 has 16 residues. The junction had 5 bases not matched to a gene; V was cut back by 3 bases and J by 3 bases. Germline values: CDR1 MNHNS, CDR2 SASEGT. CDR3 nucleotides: TGTGCCAGCAGTGACCGGGACAGGGGTGTCAATCAGCCCCAGCATTTT. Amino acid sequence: CASSDRDRGVNQPQHF.

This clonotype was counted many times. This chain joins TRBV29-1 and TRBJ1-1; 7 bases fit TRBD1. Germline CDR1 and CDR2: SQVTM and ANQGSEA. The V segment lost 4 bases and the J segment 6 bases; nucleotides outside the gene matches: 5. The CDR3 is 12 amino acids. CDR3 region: CSVGDRNPEAFF. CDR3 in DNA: TGCAGCGTTGGGGACAGAAATCCTGAAGCTTTCTTT.

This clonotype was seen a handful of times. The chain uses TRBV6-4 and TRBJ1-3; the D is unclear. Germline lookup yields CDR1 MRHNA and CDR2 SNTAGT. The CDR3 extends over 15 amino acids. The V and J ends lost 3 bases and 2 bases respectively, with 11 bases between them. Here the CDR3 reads CASSEGHQTGNTIYF. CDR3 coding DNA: TGTGCCAGCAGTGAAGGGCACCAAACTGGAAACACCATATATTTT.

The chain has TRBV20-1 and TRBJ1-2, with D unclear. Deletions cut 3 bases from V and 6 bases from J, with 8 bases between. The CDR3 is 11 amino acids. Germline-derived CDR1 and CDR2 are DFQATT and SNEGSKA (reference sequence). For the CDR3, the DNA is TGCAGTGCTAGTCCGGGGAATGGCTACACCTTC. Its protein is CSASPGNGYTF.

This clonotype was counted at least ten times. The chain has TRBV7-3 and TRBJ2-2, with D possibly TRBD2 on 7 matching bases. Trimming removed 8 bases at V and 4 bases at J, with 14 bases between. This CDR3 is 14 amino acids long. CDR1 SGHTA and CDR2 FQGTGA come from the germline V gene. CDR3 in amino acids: CASRAGASTGELFF. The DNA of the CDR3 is TGTGCCAGCCGGGCGGGGGCCTCCACCGGGGAGCTGTTTTTT.

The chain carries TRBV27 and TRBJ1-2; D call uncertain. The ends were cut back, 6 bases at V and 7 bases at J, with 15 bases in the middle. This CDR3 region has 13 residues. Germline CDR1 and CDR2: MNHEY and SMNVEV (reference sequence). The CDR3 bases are TGTGCCAGCAGGCTTAGGCCCTTGGGTGGCTACACCTTC. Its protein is CASRLRPLGGYTF.

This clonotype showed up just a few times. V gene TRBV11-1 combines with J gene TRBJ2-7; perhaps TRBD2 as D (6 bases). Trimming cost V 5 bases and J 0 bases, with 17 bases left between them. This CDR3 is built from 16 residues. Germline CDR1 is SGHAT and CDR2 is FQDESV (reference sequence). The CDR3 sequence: CASSTRSGVSSYEQYF. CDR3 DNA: TGTGCCAGCAGCACCCGTTCGGGAGTTAGCTCCTACGAGCAGTACTTC.

The CDR3 loop reads CSAELAGKYEQYF. CDR3 coding DNA: TGCAGTGCGGAACTAGCGGGGAAATACGAGCAGTACTTC. The chain employs TRBV20-1 and TRBJ2-7, with 10 bases matching TRBD2. The germline gives CDR1 DFQATT, CDR2 SNEGSKA (reference sequence). The CDR3 spans 13 residues. With V trimmed by 6 bases and J by 4 bases, 6 bases remained unmatched.

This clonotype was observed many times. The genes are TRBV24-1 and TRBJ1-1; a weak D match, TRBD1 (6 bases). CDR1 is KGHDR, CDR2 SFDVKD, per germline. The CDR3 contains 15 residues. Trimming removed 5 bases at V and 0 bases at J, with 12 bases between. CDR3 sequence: CATSAGHNMNTEAFF. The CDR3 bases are TGTGCCACCAGTGCGGGACACAATATGAACACTGAAGCTTTCTTT.

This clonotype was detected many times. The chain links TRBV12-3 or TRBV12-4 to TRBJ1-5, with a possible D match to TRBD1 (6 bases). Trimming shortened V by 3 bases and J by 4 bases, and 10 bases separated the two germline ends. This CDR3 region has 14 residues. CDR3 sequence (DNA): TGTGCCAGCAGTTTTGAGGGGGAGAATCAGCCCCAGCATTTT. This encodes CASSFEGENQPQHF.

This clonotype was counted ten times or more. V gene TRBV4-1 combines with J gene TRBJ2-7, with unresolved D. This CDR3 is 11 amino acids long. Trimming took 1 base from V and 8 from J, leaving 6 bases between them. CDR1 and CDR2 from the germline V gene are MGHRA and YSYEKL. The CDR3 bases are TGCGCCAGCAGCCAAGGACCACAGCAGTACTTC. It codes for CASSQGPQQYF.

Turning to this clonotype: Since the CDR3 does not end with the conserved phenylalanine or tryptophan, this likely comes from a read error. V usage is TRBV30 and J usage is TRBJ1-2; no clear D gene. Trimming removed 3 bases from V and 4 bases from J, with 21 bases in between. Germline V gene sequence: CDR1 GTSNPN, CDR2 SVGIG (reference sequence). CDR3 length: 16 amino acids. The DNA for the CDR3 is TGTGCCTGGAGGGACCGCCCCCTCGACCTAGGCTATGGCTACACCGTC. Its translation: CAWRDRPLDLGYGYTV.

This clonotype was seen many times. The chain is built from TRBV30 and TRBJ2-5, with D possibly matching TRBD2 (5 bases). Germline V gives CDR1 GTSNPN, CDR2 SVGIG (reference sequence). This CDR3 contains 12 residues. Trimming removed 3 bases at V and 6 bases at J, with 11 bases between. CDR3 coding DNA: TGTGCCTGGAGCTCTAGCCCCAAGACCCAGTACTTC. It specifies CAWSSSPKTQYF.

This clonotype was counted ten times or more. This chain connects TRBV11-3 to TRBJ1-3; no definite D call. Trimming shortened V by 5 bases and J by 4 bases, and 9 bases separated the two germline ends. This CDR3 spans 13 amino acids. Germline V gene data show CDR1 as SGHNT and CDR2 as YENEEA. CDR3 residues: CASSPPYGNTIYF. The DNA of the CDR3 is TGTGCCAGCAGCCCTCCGTACGGAAACACCATATATTTT.

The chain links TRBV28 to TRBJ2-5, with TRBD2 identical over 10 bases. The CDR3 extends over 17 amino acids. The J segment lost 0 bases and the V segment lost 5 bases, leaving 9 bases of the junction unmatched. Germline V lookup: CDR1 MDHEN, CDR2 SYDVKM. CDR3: CASSLDTSGTYQETQYF. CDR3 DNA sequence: TGTGCCAGCAGTCTCGACACTAGCGGGACGTACCAAGAGACCCAGTACTTC.

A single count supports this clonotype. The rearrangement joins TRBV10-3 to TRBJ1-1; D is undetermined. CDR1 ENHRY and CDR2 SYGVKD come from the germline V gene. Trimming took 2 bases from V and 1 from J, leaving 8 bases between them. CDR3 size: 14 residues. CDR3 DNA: TGTGCCATCAGTGAGACCGGTGGGAACACTGAAGCTTTCTTT. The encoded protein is CAISETGGNTEAFF.

The CDR3 sequence: CASSIGQGRTEAFF. The CDR3 DNA reads as TGCGCCAGCAGCATAGGACAGGGGCGGACTGAAGCTTTCTTT. V gene TRBV5-1 combines with J gene TRBJ1-1; 9 nucleotides line up with TRBD1. In germline, CDR1 is SGHRS, CDR2 YFSETQ. The ends lost 4 bases at V and 5 bases at J; junction bases unmatched: 6. The CDR3 has 14 amino acids.